These T cell receptor beta chains were read from a single sample in a study of T-cell memory formation after mild COVID-19. Each CDR3 protein is one row after TCRdb ran MiXCR on the 5' RACE reads. The repertoire consists of roughly 14,000 distinct CDR3 sequences, with roughly 25% occurring once and the leading ten covering 50% to 60%. The sequencing sample was made of PBMCs or a T cell subset sorted from them (not recorded which). These TCRs come from a young man who had mild COVID-19 (a few samples of this study predate the infection). Cell type and time point are not known. CDR3s include the opening cysteine and the closing phenylalanine or tryptophan. The D gene is left open where the match is weak. Clone size is not always given. Where it is, it says once, few, many or a class for expanded clones.

v_gene	j_gene	d_gene	abundance	CDR3aa	CDR3nt
TRBV12-3/TRBV12-4	TRBJ1-5	-	many	CASSYLRNRVSNQPQHF	TGTGCCAGCAGTTATCTCCGGAACAGGGTGAGCAATCAGCCCCAGCATTTT
TRBV12-3/TRBV12-4	TRBJ2-5	-	-	CASSLRRRQETQYF	TGTGCCAGCAGTTTACGGCGGAGACAAGAGACCCAGTACTTC
TRBV11-2	TRBJ2-4	TRBD1	many	CASSSGTGYPPAKNIQYF	TGTGCCAGCAGCTCCGGGACAGGGTATCCCCCGGCCAAAAACATTCAGTACTTC
TRBV19	TRBJ1-5	-	-	CASGISPRVSNQPQHF	TGTGCCAGTGGTATATCTCCCAGGGTAAGCAATCAGCCCCAGCATTTT
TRBV12-3/TRBV12-4	TRBJ1-2	-	many	CASTPNNYGYTF	TGTGCCAGCACCCCGAATAACTATGGCTACACCTTC
TRBV6-6	TRBJ1-6	-	many	CASSYSAQENSPLHF	TGTGCCAGCAGTTACTCGGCGCAGGAAAATTCACCCCTCCACTTT
TRBV4-1	TRBJ1-2	-	-	CASSPRVGGGYGYTF	TGCGCCAGCAGTCCCAGGGTTGGGGGCGGATATGGCTACACCTTC
TRBV7-2	TRBJ2-2	-	few	CASSQDGNTGELFF	TGTGCCAGCAGCCAGGACGGGAACACCGGGGAGCTGTTTTTT
TRBV7-8	TRBJ1-5	-	medium-sized	CASSLWGDSNQPQHF	TGTGCCAGCAGCTTGTGGGGGGACAGCAATCAGCCCCAGCATTTT
TRBV11-2	TRBJ2-4	-	many	CASSLMLLAKNIQYF	TGTGCCAGCAGCCTTATGTTGCTAGCCAAAAACATTCAGTACTTC
TRBV5-1	TRBJ1-2	-	many	CASSRGLNYGYTF	TGCGCCAGCAGTCGGGGGCTCAACTATGGCTACACCTTC
TRBV5-5	TRBJ1-1	-	many	CASGQDRAAFF	TGTGCCAGCGGTCAGGACAGAGCAGCTTTCTTT
TRBV6-5	TRBJ1-2	-	large	CASSLYTGTPNGYTF	TGTGCCAGCAGCCTATACACCGGGACCCCTAATGGCTACACCTTC
TRBV6-2/TRBV6-3	TRBJ2-5	TRBD2	-	CASRSDRGGETQYF	TGTGCCAGCCGCTCTGACCGCGGGGGAGAGACCCAGTACTTC
TRBV20-1	TRBJ2-3	TRBD2	few	CSARDIASGDADTQYF	TGCAGTGCTAGAGATATAGCTAGCGGGGATGCAGATACGCAGTATTTT
TRBV7-9	TRBJ2-1	TRBD1	many	CASSFPTQGGTGTYNEQFF	TGTGCCAGCAGCTTCCCTACCCAGGGGGGGACAGGGACATACAATGAGCAGTTCTTC
TRBV29-1	TRBJ1-1	TRBD1	-	CSSPGQGNTEAFF	TGCAGCTCACCCGGACAGGGGAACACTGAAGCTTTCTTT
TRBV20-1	TRBJ2-5	-	-	CSARDPGTEETQYF	TGCAGTGCTAGAGACCCAGGTACCGAAGAGACCCAGTACTTC
TRBV7-3	TRBJ2-7	-	many	CASSPSPYYEQYF	TGTGCCAGCAGCCCTTCTCCTTACTACGAGCAGTACTTC
TRBV5-6	TRBJ2-3	TRBD2	many	CASIYLGLAGGTDTQYF	TGTGCCAGCATCTACCTAGGACTAGCGGGGGGGACAGATACGCAGTATTTT
TRBV5-1	TRBJ1-6	TRBD1	many	CASSYRDRDSSPLHF	TGCGCCAGCAGCTACCGGGACAGGGACAGTTCACCCCTCCACTTT
TRBV20-1	TRBJ2-1	-	few	CSALGSYNEQFF	TGCAGTGCCTTGGGGAGCTACAATGAGCAGTTCTTC
TRBV6-2/TRBV6-3	TRBJ1-1	TRBD1	many	CASSPTGEATEAFF	TGTGCCAGCAGTCCCACAGGGGAGGCCACTGAAGCTTTCTTT
TRBV27	TRBJ2-3	-	few	CASSFRESTDTQYF	TGTGCCAGCAGTTTCCGGGAAAGCACAGATACGCAGTATTTT
TRBV6-6	TRBJ1-2	TRBD1	-	CASSYPTGGEGYGYTF	TGTGCCAGCAGTTACCCGACAGGGGGCGAGGGCTATGGCTACACCTTC
TRBV11-2	TRBJ2-3	-	few	CASSLFGASDTQYF	TGTGCCAGCAGCTTATTTGGGGCCTCAGATACGCAGTATTTT
TRBV5-1	TRBJ2-1	TRBD2	few	CASSARTSGGLNEQFF	TGCGCCAGCAGCGCGAGGACTAGCGGGGGTTTGAATGAGCAGTTCTTC
TRBV10-3	TRBJ2-3	-	many	CATLGEPSTDTQYF	TGTGCCACCCTCGGGGAGCCCTCCACAGATACGCAGTATTTT
TRBV7-2	TRBJ2-1	TRBD2	once	CASSQLAGAYNEQFF	TGTGCCAGCAGCCAGCTAGCGGGGGCCTACAATGAGCAGTTCTTC
TRBV19	TRBJ2-1	TRBD2	-	CASSIRSSGHNEQFF	TGTGCCAGTAGTATACGGTCTAGCGGGCACAATGAGCAGTTCTTC
TRBV7-9	TRBJ1-5	-	many	CASSLPRDGSSLRPQHF	TGTGCCAGCAGCTTACCCAGGGATGGAAGCTCTTTGCGGCCCCAGCATTTT
TRBV4-1	TRBJ2-5	-	many	CASSQDRGAFRETQYF	TGCGCCAGCAGCCAAGATCGGGGGGCGTTCCGGGAGACCCAGTACTTC
TRBV5-1	TRBJ1-1	-	many	CASSPEQGSGTEAFF	TGCGCCAGCAGCCCCGAACAGGGTTCGGGCACTGAAGCTTTCTTT
TRBV6-5	TRBJ1-1	-	-	CASSYSNPGTRISEAFF	TGTGCCAGCAGTTACTCCAACCCGGGGACTAGAATCTCTGAAGCTTTCTTT
TRBV12-3/TRBV12-4	TRBJ2-1	TRBD2	many	CASSPGGDYNEQFF	TGTGCCAGCAGCCCGGGGGGGGACTACAATGAGCAGTTCTTC
TRBV7-6	TRBJ1-3	TRBD1	many	CASSRLNPGTGAHGNTIYF	TGTGCCAGCAGCCGACTGAATCCCGGGACAGGGGCGCACGGAAACACCATATATTTT
TRBV12-3/TRBV12-4	TRBJ1-1	-	many	CASSGNTEAFF	TGTGCCAGCAGCGGAAACACTGAAGCTTTCTTT
TRBV4-3	TRBJ1-2	-	many	CASSQDGAGSGYTF	TGCGCCAGCAGCCAAGACGGGGCGGGGTCTGGCTACACCTTC
TRBV5-6	TRBJ2-1	-	-	CASSLDFGEQFF	TGTGCCAGCAGCTTGGACTTTGGTGAGCAGTTCTTC
TRBV27	TRBJ1-5	-	-	CASSFKSNQPQHF	TGTGCCAGCAGTTTCAAGAGCAATCAGCCCCAGCATTTT
TRBV7-7	TRBJ2-5	-	-	CASSLGTLNQETQYF	TGTGCTAGCAGCTTAGGTACTCTGAACCAAGAGACCCAGTACTTC
TRBV12-5	TRBJ2-1	TRBD1	few	CASVGDRSKQFF	TGTGCTAGTGTTGGGGACAGGAGCAAGCAGTTCTTC
TRBV7-9	TRBJ1-1	-	once	CASSLSGVLNTEAFF	TGTGCCAGCAGCTTGTCCGGGGTCTTGAACACTGAAGCTTTCTTT
TRBV13	TRBJ1-3	-	few	CASSLGQGLEYSGNTIYF	TGTGCCAGCAGCTTAGGCCAGGGTTTGGAATACTCTGGAAACACCATATATTTT
TRBV12-3/TRBV12-4	TRBJ2-1	-	many	CASSLGGSYNEQFF	TGTGCCAGCAGTTTAGGTGGGTCCTACAATGAGCAGTTCTTC
TRBV28	TRBJ1-3	-	many	CASSSTKSQSSVGLGGNTIYF	TGTGCCAGCAGTTCGACCAAATCACAGAGTTCTGTTGGGTTAGGGGGAAACACCATATATTTT
TRBV12-3/TRBV12-4	TRBJ2-7	TRBD2	-	CASSLTSGGYEQYF	TGTGCCAGCAGTTTAACTAGCGGAGGCTACGAGCAGTACTTC
TRBV19	TRBJ1-2	TRBD1	few	CASTPDRLYGYTF	TGTGCCAGTACCCCGGACAGGCTCTATGGCTACACCTTC
TRBV20-1	TRBJ2-1	TRBD2	-	CSASAPGLAGHEQFF	TGCAGTGCTAGTGCACCGGGACTAGCGGGCCATGAGCAGTTCTTC
TRBV9	TRBJ2-3	TRBD2	many	CASSRARGTSFHTDTQYF	TGTGCCAGCAGCCGAGCCAGGGGGACTAGCTTCCACACAGATACGCAGTATTTT
TRBV2	TRBJ2-7	-	-	CASTRSDGYEQYF	TGTGCCAGCACCAGATCGGACGGCTACGAGCAGTACTTC
TRBV7-8	TRBJ1-6	-	many	CASSSRTGHSPLHF	TGTGCCAGCAGCTCCAGGACGGGGCATTCACCCCTCCACTTT
TRBV4-1	TRBJ2-2	-	many	CASSLWGQIYTGELFF	TGCGCCAGCAGCCTCTGGGGCCAAATATACACCGGGGAGCTGTTTTTT